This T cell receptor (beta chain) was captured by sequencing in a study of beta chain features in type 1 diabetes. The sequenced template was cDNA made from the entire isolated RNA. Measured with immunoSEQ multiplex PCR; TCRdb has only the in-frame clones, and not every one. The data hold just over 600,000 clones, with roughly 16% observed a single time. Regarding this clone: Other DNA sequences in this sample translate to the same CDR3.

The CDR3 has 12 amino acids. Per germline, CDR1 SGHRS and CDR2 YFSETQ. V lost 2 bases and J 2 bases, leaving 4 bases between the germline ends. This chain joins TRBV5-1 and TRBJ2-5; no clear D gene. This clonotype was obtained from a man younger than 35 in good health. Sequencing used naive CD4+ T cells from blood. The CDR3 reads CASSLPQETQYF. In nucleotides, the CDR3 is TGCGCCAGCAGCTTACCTCAAGAGACCCAGTACTTC.